The 2 T cell receptor beta chains in this list originate from one sample, sequenced in a study of shared clonotypes between healthy human individuals. The protocol was immunoSEQ multiplex PCR, while the TCRdb copy is restricted to in-frame clones and leaves out a portion. This sample has about 2.1 million clones, with roughly 91% found just once. CD45RO negativity and positive selection for CCR7 defined naive CD8 cells, a population that excluded terminally differentiated effector memory CD45RA+ cells. The specimen was naive CD8+ T cells from PBMCs. These receptors all stem from a young man in good health. Some clones in this sample may be carry-over from other donors' samples.

The chain links TRBV7-9 to TRBJ1-2; D remains ambiguous. Trimming stripped 1 base from V and 3 bases from J, with 12 bases between. The CDR3 extends over 15 amino acids. CDR1 is SEHNR, CDR2 FQNEAQ, per germline (reference sequence). CDR3 region: CASSLGGGDYYGYTF. Here the CDR3 DNA reads TGTGCCAGCAGCTTAGGAGGTGGGGATTACTATGGCTACACCTTC.

The J gene is TRBJ2-5, the V gene TRBV6-1; 14 bases line up with TRBD2. The V and J ends lost 4 bases and 5 bases, in that order; junction bases with no gene match: 6. The CDR3 totals 16 residues. Germline assignment: CDR1 MNHNS and CDR2 SASEGT. CDR3 residues: CASSAPRTSGGETQYF. DNA of the CDR3: TGTGCCAGCAGTGCGCCTCGGACTAGCGGGGGGGAGACCCAGTACTTC.